This T cell receptor (beta chain) emerged from a study of T-cell memory formation after mild COVID-19. General study findings and limits: CD4/CD8 balance held among clones contracting day 15 to 85, and later expanders leaned CD4+.

This clonotype occurred a few times. Its cognate antigen is unknown. Germline-derived CDR1 and CDR2 are MGHRA and YSYEKL. This CDR3 has 17 residues. V was cut by 2 bases and J by 0 bases, with 14 bases left in between. TCRdb re-called the 5' RACE reads through MiXCR, storing one row per CDR3 protein. Among 300,000 or so distinct CDR3 sequences listed, roughly 15% were seen once. The specimen was PBMCs or a T cell subset sorted from them (not recorded which). This TCR derives from a man younger than 35 who had mild COVID-19 (a few samples of this study predate the infection). Cell type and time point are not known. This sequence joins TRBV4-1 and TRBJ2-4; D not resolved. CDR3 in amino acids: CASSQWFPSLAKNIQYF. DNA for the CDR3: TGCGCCAGCAGCCAATGGTTCCCTAGTCTAGCCAAAAACATTCAGTACTTC.